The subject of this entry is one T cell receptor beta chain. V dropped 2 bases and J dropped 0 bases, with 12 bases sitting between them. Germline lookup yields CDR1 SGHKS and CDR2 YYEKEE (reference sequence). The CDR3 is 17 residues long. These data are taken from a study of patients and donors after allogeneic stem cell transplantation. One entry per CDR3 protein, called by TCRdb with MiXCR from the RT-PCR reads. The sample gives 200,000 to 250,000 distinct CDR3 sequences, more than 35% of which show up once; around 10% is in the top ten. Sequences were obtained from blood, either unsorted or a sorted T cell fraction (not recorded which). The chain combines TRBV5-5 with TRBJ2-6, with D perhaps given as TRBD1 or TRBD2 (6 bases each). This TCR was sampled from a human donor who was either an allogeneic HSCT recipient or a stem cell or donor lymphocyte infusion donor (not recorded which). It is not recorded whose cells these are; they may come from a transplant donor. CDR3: CASSFWGAASGANVLTF. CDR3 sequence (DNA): TGTGCCAGCAGCTTTTGGGGGGCCGCCTCTGGGGCCAACGTCCTGACTTTC.